These 15 T cell receptor beta chains came from one sample sequenced in a study of stem cell transplantation in POMP-related autoinflammatory disease. Data came from immunoSEQ multiplex PCR; TCRdb stores just in-frame clones and leaves some out. The data show 8,500 to 14,000 clones, around 87% seen once. Study-level points and caveats: In patients with PRAID, every analyzed T-cell subset tended to show lower diversity and higher clonality. Fewer unique TRB V-J gene pairings were identified in patients with PRAID.

Their cognate antigens are unknown. The material was CD8+ T cells from PBMCs, obtained before stem cell transplantation. These receptors were collected from a human donor with POMP-related autoinflammation and immune dysregulation (PRAID).

Points on this clone: An end of the junction differs from the germline gene, which may be a read error. The rearrangement joins TRBV9 to TRBJ2-5, with 7 positions matching TRBD2. Germline CDR1 and CDR2: SGDLS and YYNGEE. The CDR3 covers 17 residues. The CDR3 bases are TGTGCCAGCAGTGTAGGCGGGAGAGAACCCACCAAAGAGACCCAGTACTTC. Translation gives CASSVGGREPTKETQYF.

This rearrangement joins TRBV7-9 to TRBJ2-3; D is possibly TRBD1 or TRBD2 (5 bases each). Germline V gene lookup returns CDR1 SEHNR and CDR2 FQNEAQ (reference sequence). Trimming stripped 10 bases from V and 0 bases from J, with 17 bases between. This CDR3 comprises 15 residues. Here the CDR3 DNA reads TGTGCCACCACGGGGCCCAGGGTGAGCACAGATACGCAGTATTTT. This translates into CATTGPRVSTDTQYF.

The genes are TRBV7-9 and TRBJ2-7; TRBD2 matches at 7 bases. Germline V gene sequence: CDR1 SEHNR, CDR2 FQNEAQ (reference sequence). The V segment lost 2 bases and the J segment 2 bases; nucleotides outside the gene matches: 9. This CDR3 is 16 amino acids long. The CDR3 bases are TGTGCCAGCAGCTTAATGCGCGGGACTACTGCCTACGAGCAGTACTTC. Translating gives CASSLMRGTTAYEQYF.

The rearrangement uses TRBV18 and TRBJ1-2; D remains ambiguous. Trimming took off 5 bases at V and 4 bases at J, with 11 bases between the two ends. The length of the CDR3 is 13 residues. Germline V gene data show CDR1 as KGHSH and CDR2 as LQKENI. CDR3 protein: CASSDTWGYGYTF. The CDR3, as DNA: TGTGCCAGCTCAGACACTTGGGGCTATGGCTACACCTTC.

This rearrangement joins TRBV30 to TRBJ1-2, with 10 bases fitting TRBD1. Germline CDR1 is GTSNPN and CDR2 is SVGIG (reference sequence). The CDR3 is 13 residues long. J was trimmed by 6 bases and V by 3 bases; bases with no gene match: 4. CDR3 residues: CAWSSGTGDGYTF. CDR3 DNA sequence: TGTGCCTGGAGCTCCGGGACAGGGGATGGCTACACCTTC. Full variable domain (rest looked up from reference TRBV30 and TRBJ1-2): SQTIHQWPATLVQPVGSPLSLECTVEGTSNPNLYWYRQAAGRGLQLLFYSVGIGQISSEVPQNLSASRPQDRQFILSSKKLLLSDSGFYLCAWSSGTGDGYTFGSGTRLTVV.

The V gene is TRBV29-1, the J gene TRBJ2-7; D might be TRBD1 (6 bases). The CDR3 is 14 residues long. V shed 2 bases and J shed 2 bases, with 13 bases lying between them. Germline assignment: CDR1 SQVTM and CDR2 ANQGSEA. The DNA of the CDR3 is TGCAGCGTTGAAAAGGCAGGGGTCCCCTACGAGCAGTACTTC. Its translation: CSVEKAGVPYEQYF.

The table lists this clone with a few counts. The chain employs TRBV19 and TRBJ1-1, with TRBD1 matching 8 bases. Germline V gene sequence: CDR1 LNHDA, CDR2 SQIVND (reference sequence). The J segment lost 5 bases and the V segment lost 5 bases, leaving 4 bases of the junction unmatched. The CDR3 spans 13 residues. The CDR3 nucleotides are TGTGCCAGTAGTTTAACAGGGGGAACTGAAGCTTTCTTT. Translation: CASSLTGGTEAFF.

The chain carries TRBV14 and TRBJ2-3, with 13 nucleotides matching TRBD2. There are 18 residues in the CDR3. V was pared by 4 bases and J by 6 bases, with 13 bases of the junction left unmatched. CDR1 is SGHDN and CDR2 is FVKESK in the germline V gene. The CDR3 coding sequence is TGTGCCAGCAGCCTAGGTTTGGGGACTAGCGGGGAACCGGATACGCAGTATTTT. Its translation is CASSLGLGTSGEPDTQYF.

This chain joins TRBV11-2 and TRBJ2-7; 12 bases are shared with TRBD2. Trimming at V came to 1 base and at J to 2 bases, leaving 6 bases not matched to a gene. Germline-derived CDR1 and CDR2 are SGHAT and FQNNGV. CDR3 length: 17 amino acids. The CDR3 sequence is CASSLGGLAGHPYEQYF. In nucleotides, the CDR3 is TGTGCCAGCAGCTTAGGAGGACTAGCGGGGCACCCCTACGAGCAGTACTTC.

J is TRBJ2-2 and V is TRBV9; 11 bases match TRBD1. The V and J ends lost 3 bases and 4 bases, in that order; junction bases with no gene match: 5. This CDR3 region has 16 residues. Per germline, CDR1 SGDLS and CDR2 YYNGEE. This chain's CDR3 is CASSGTGTGGTGELFF. The DNA for the CDR3 is TGTGCCAGCAGCGGGACCGGGACAGGGGGCACCGGGGAGCTGTTTTTT.

V and J are TRBV5-1 and TRBJ2-1; no clear D gene. Germline CDR1 and CDR2: SGHRS and YFSETQ. The CDR3 extends over 13 amino acids. Deletions cut 1 base from V and 3 bases from J, with 5 bases between. CDR3 DNA: TGCGCCAGCAGCTTGTCCGGCTACAATGAGCAGTTCTTC. This codes for CASSLSGYNEQFF.

The chain recombines TRBV30 with TRBJ2-7; D perhaps matches TRBD2 (6 bases). CDR1 is GTSNPN, CDR2 SVGIG, per germline (reference sequence). The ends were cut back, 5 bases at V and 3 bases at J, with 11 bases in the middle. The CDR3 extends over 12 amino acids. The DNA for the CDR3 is TGTGCCTGGTGGATCGGGGGCTACGAGCAGTACTTC. The encoded protein is CAWWIGGYEQYF.

The chain uses TRBV19 and TRBJ1-2; 7 bases line up with TRBD1. The germline CDR1 and CDR2 sequences are LNHDA and SQIVND (reference sequence). J lost 7 bases, V lost 4 bases, and 12 bases had no gene match. The CDR3 is made up of 15 amino acids. In DNA form, the CDR3 reads TGTGCCAGTAGTAACGAACAGGGGAGTCCTCCTGGCTACACCTTC. Its translation: CASSNEQGSPPGYTF.

The chain joins TRBV4-1 to TRBJ1-3; TRBD1 is a possible D gene (5 bases). From germline, CDR1 is MGHRA and CDR2 YSYEKL. Between the trimmed V and J ends, which lost 4 bases and 0 bases, there was a span of 7 bases. CDR3 length: 14 amino acids. CDR3 region: CASSRDDSGNTIYF. The CDR3 coding sequence is TGCGCCAGCAGCCGGGACGACTCTGGAAACACCATATATTTT.

This clone appeared a single time. The chain carries TRBV4-1 and TRBJ2-4; possible D gene TRBD1, 5 bases. From germline, CDR1 is MGHRA and CDR2 YSYEKL. The germline V and J ends were trimmed by 1 base and 7 bases, with 11 bases remaining between them. The CDR3 extends over 14 amino acids. The CDR3 loop is CASSQVRVGNIQYF. In nucleotides, the CDR3 is TGCGCCAGCAGCCAAGTCAGGGTTGGGAACATTCAGTACTTC.